What follows are 30 T cell receptor beta chains derived from one specimen sequenced in a study of shared clonotypes between healthy human individuals. Sequencing was performed with immunoSEQ multiplex PCR; in TCRdb, only in-frame clones are kept and a portion is missing. The table lists some 2.1 million clones, 90% to 95% of them singletons. The naive CD8 subset, CD45RO-negative cells positively selected for CCR7, excluded terminally differentiated effector memory CD45RA+ cells. The sample taken for sequencing was naive CD8+ T cells from PBMCs. Receptors originate from a young man in good health. Some clones in this sample may be carry-over from other donors' samples.

The V and J genes are TRBV7-8 and TRBJ2-7, with D possibly TRBD2 on 5 matching bases. Trimming took 5 bases from V and 0 from J, leaving 14 bases between them. CDR3 length: 15 amino acids. Germline V gene lookup returns CDR1 SGHVS and CDR2 FQNEAQ. The CDR3 sequence: CASSPLEGSSYEQYF. For the CDR3, the DNA is TGTGCCAGCAGCCCCCTCGAGGGAAGCTCCTACGAGCAGTACTTC.

This CDR3 reads CASRPRPMNTEAFF. Here the CDR3 DNA reads TGTGCCAGCAGGCCCCGACCCATGAACACTGAAGCTTTCTTT. This chain links TRBV6-6 with TRBJ1-1, with D hard to call. The V end was cut by 6 bases, the J end by 0 bases, with 11 bases between. The CDR3 runs 14 residues. In germline, CDR1 is MNHNY, CDR2 SVGAGI (reference sequence).

The chain links TRBV10-3 to TRBJ2-7, with D maybe TRBD1 (6 bases). V gave up 2 bases and J gave up 1 base, with 12 bases separating them. Germline V gives CDR1 ENHRY, CDR2 SYGVKD. The CDR3 totals 15 residues. CDR3 in DNA: TGTGCCATCAGTGAGGGGGGCCTTACTTCCTACGAGCAGTACTTC. Translating it yields CAISEGGLTSYEQYF.

The chain is built from TRBV13 and TRBJ1-4; D remains ambiguous. This CDR3 is 14 amino acids long. Per the germline V gene, CDR1 is PRHDT and CDR2 is FYEKMQ (reference sequence). Deletions cut 0 bases from V and 3 bases from J, with 5 bases between. CDR3 region: CASSLGRANEKLFF. The DNA of the CDR3 is TGTGCCAGCAGCTTAGGGAGAGCTAATGAAAAACTGTTTTTT.

The chain uses TRBV9 and TRBJ2-7, with 14 bases matching TRBD2. The CDR3 runs to 15 residues. Germline-derived CDR1 and CDR2 are SGDLS and YYNGEE. After removal of 3 bases from V and 6 bases from J, the junction contained 5 bases not matched to a gene. CDR3 in DNA: TGTGCCAGCAGCGGGGGACTAGCGGGAGAGTCCGAGCAGTACTTC. Translation gives CASSGGLAGESEQYF.

The V and J genes are TRBV27 and TRBJ2-7, with 12 bases that match TRBD1. The trim removed 7 bases at V and 6 bases at J, leaving 7 bases unmatched. CDR1 is MNHEY and CDR2 is SMNVEV in the germline V gene (reference sequence). The CDR3 has 14 residues. CDR3 region: CASTPGTGGFEQYF. In DNA form, the CDR3 reads TGTGCCAGCACTCCCGGGACAGGGGGCTTCGAGCAGTACTTC.

The rearrangement joins TRBV28 to TRBJ1-1; 8 bases align to TRBD1. The CDR3 is 15 amino acids. V lost 3 bases and J lost 1; bases outside the gene matches: 4. Germline CDR1 MDHEN, CDR2 SYDVKM. CDR3 bases: TGTGCCAGCAGTTTCTGGACAGGGACGAACACTGAAGCTTTCTTT. Translated, it gives CASSFWTGTNTEAFF.

The rearrangement uses TRBV27 and TRBJ2-3, with D perhaps being TRBD1 or TRBD2 (5 bases each). Germline CDR1 MNHEY, CDR2 SMNVEV (reference sequence). The CDR3 is 15 residues long. V lost 4 bases, J lost 6 bases, and 17 bases lay in between. The CDR3 DNA reads TGTGCCAGCAGTTCGGGGCTTGGGATCGTTGATACGCAGTATTTT. This codes for CASSSGLGIVDTQYF.

This sequence joins TRBV18 and TRBJ2-3; 9 nucleotides line up with TRBD2. Germline CDR1 reads KGHSH; CDR2 reads LQKENI. V lost 3 bases to trimming and J lost 5 bases; unmatched junction nucleotides: 9. The CDR3 has 16 residues. This CDR3 reads CASSPIAGGPGDTQYF. The CDR3 DNA reads TGTGCCAGCTCACCGATTGCGGGAGGGCCTGGAGATACGCAGTATTTT.

Of note for this clone: This sample includes further DNA sequences coding for the same CDR3. The rearrangement uses TRBV27 and TRBJ2-1, with 8 bases identical to TRBD2. The CDR3 contains 12 residues. Germline V gene sequence: CDR1 MNHEY, CDR2 SMNVEV (reference sequence). V dropped 7 bases and J dropped 7; count of bases not matched to a gene: 3. The CDR3 region is CASKAGDNEQFF. CDR3 bases: TGTGCCAGCAAAGCGGGAGATAATGAGCAGTTCTTC.

V and J are TRBV27 and TRBJ2-7; D is perhaps TRBD2 (6 bases). Per the germline V gene, CDR1 is MNHEY and CDR2 is SMNVEV (reference sequence). There are 16 residues in the CDR3. V lost 4 bases and J lost 7, with 23 bases in between. The CDR3 DNA sequence: TGTGCCAGCAGTTCAACGACTCTAGCGCCCTGGGGAGAGCAGTACTTC. This encodes CASSSTTLAPWGEQYF.

The rearrangement links TRBV6-1 to TRBJ2-7; D is uncertain. The germline V gene encodes CDR1 MNHNS and CDR2 SASEGT. The length of the CDR3 is 11 residues. The V end lost 6 bases, the J end lost 3 bases, and 6 bases lay between the germline ends. CDR3 DNA sequence: TGTGCCAGCAGGGTGGGCTACGAGCAGTACTTC. Encoded protein: CASRVGYEQYF.

The CDR3 sequence: CASSLVVSLANEQFF. The CDR3 region has the DNA TGTGCCAGCAGCTTAGTGGTATCCCTAGCGAATGAGCAGTTCTTC. The rearrangement uses TRBV7-6 and TRBJ2-1; D perhaps matches TRBD2 (6 bases). Trimming left V 1 base short and J 7 bases short, with 14 bases between. Germline V CDR1 and CDR2: SGHVS, FNYEAQ. The CDR3 contains 15 residues.

V gene TRBV27 combines with J gene TRBJ2-7; 8 bases match TRBD1. The CDR3 covers 14 residues. Germline CDR1 MNHEY, CDR2 SMNVEV (reference sequence). V shed 2 bases, J shed 3 bases, and the junction held 3 bases outside the gene matches. Here the CDR3 DNA reads TGTGCCAGCAGTTTACGACAGGGGCACTACGAGCAGTACTTC. This gives the protein CASSLRQGHYEQYF.

This sequence joins TRBV11-3 and TRBJ2-2, with D unresolved. The CDR3 is 16 residues long. Germline-derived CDR1 and CDR2 are SGHNT and YENEEA. V was cut by 4 bases and J by 2 bases, with 14 bases left in between. CDR3 DNA sequence: TGTGCCAGCAGCTCCAACCCTCGGGCCAACACCGGGGAGCTGTTTTTT. This codes for CASSSNPRANTGELFF.

The gene calls are TRBV7-9 and TRBJ2-7; no definite D call. CDR3 length equals 13 residues. Trimming stripped 2 bases from V and 4 bases from J, with 9 bases between. Germline CDR1 reads SEHNR; CDR2 reads FQNEAQ (reference sequence). CDR3 in DNA: TGTGCCAGCAGCTTATCTGACGGTTACGAGCAGTACTTC. This codes for CASSLSDGYEQYF.

Worth noting for this clone: This sample includes further DNA sequences coding for the same CDR3. DNA for the CDR3: TGCGCCAGCAGCTGGACAGGGGGGGCCTACGAGCAGTACTTC. This encodes CASSWTGGAYEQYF. The J gene is TRBJ2-7, the V gene TRBV5-1; 10 nucleotides line up with TRBD1. Per the germline V gene, CDR1 is SGHRS and CDR2 is YFSETQ. This CDR3 is built from 14 residues. Germline trimming cut 3 bases from V and 2 bases from J; bases unmatched to any gene: 2.

CDR3 DNA sequence: TGTGCCAGCAGTCCCGAAGACCAGGGGCTACGACAGCCCCAGCATTTT. This codes for CASSPEDQGLRQPQHF. V and J are TRBV7-6 and TRBJ1-5; D is perhaps TRBD1 (6 bases). Germline values: CDR1 SGHVS, CDR2 FNYEAQ. The CDR3 runs to 16 residues. V was clipped by 6 bases and J by 7 bases, with 22 bases between them.

This chain joins TRBV28 and TRBJ1-5; the match to TRBD1 covers 8 bases. Per germline, CDR1 MDHEN and CDR2 SYDVKM. After removal of 2 bases from V and 0 bases from J, the junction contained 21 bases not matched to a gene. The CDR3 is 22 residues long. The CDR3: CASSLDPWDRQGPYYSNQPQHF. The CDR3 DNA sequence: TGTGCCAGCAGTTTAGATCCCTGGGACAGGCAGGGCCCTTATTATAGCAATCAGCCCCAGCATTTT.

The chain couples TRBV25-1 to TRBJ2-3; D possibly matches TRBD1 or TRBD2 (7 bases each). Trimming removed 4 bases at V and 6 bases at J, with 11 bases between. The CDR3 spans 13 residues. CDR1 MGHDK and CDR2 SYGVNS come from the germline V gene. DNA for the CDR3: TGTGCCAGCAGTGCCAGGGGGGGGGATACGCAGTATTTT. Encoded protein: CASSARGGDTQYF.

The CDR3 sequence is CASSLYPPAGTSYEQYF. The CDR3, as DNA: TGTGCCAGCAGCTTGTATCCCCCGGCGGGAACCTCCTACGAGCAGTACTTC. The chain has TRBV5-4 and TRBJ2-7; D is possibly TRBD2 (6 bases). Looked up from germline, CDR1 is SGHNT and CDR2 is YYREEE (reference sequence). This CDR3 contains 17 residues. The V gene lost 1 base and the J gene lost 0 bases, with 17 bases spanning the gap.

This clone was counted once. The chain carries TRBV7-6 and TRBJ2-1; 10 nucleotides agree with TRBD2. Germline CDR1 and CDR2: SGHVS and FNYEAQ. This CDR3 spans 15 amino acids. Unmatched junction bases numbered 12, after V lost 6 bases and J lost 10 bases. The CDR3 loop reads CASRQTSGYKFEQFF. The CDR3 DNA sequence: TGTGCCAGCAGGCAGACTAGCGGGTACAAATTCGAGCAGTTCTTC.

A word on this clone: This CDR3 is also generated by other DNA sequences in the sample. Here the CDR3 DNA reads TGTGCCAGTAGTCCCACAGGGGGGACTGAAGCTTTCTTT. Translating gives CASSPTGGTEAFF. The rearrangement joins TRBV19 to TRBJ1-1, with 8 bases that match TRBD1. CDR1 and CDR2 from the germline V gene are LNHDA and SQIVND (reference sequence). CDR3 length equals 13 residues. The J segment lost 5 bases and the V segment lost 5 bases, leaving 4 bases of the junction unmatched. Filled out from reference TRBV19 and TRBJ1-1, the complete variable domain reads DGGITQSPKYLFRKEGQNVTLSCEQNLNHDAMYWYRQDPGQGLRLIYYSQIVNDFQKGDIAEGYSVSREKKESFPLTVTSAQKNPTAFYLCASSPTGGTEAFFGQGTRLTVV.

The J gene is TRBJ2-7, the V gene TRBV5-4; TRBD1 is a possible D gene (5 bases). CDR1 SGHNT and CDR2 YYREEE come from the germline V gene (reference sequence). The CDR3 contains 17 residues. V was pared by 3 bases and J by 2 bases, with 21 bases between. CDR3 in amino acids: CASSSSFGAPPPYEQYF. CDR3 sequence (DNA): TGTGCCAGCAGCTCATCATTTGGGGCCCCTCCGCCCTACGAGCAGTACTTC.

The chain combines TRBV5-8 with TRBJ2-7; D not resolved. The CDR3 totals 15 residues. The V gene's germline CDR1 is SGHTS and CDR2 YDEGEE. V was shortened by 0 bases and J by 4 bases, with 14 bases between the two germline ends. In DNA form, the CDR3 reads TGTGCCAGCAGCTTGGTCGTGTTTGCTGGATACGAGCAGTACTTC. Translated: CASSLVVFAGYEQYF.

This chain uses TRBV7-9 with TRBJ1-5, with TRBD1 matching 8 bases. J gave up 6 bases and V 5 bases, and 6 bases lay outside the gene matches. In germline, CDR1 is SEHNR, CDR2 FQNEAQ (reference sequence). The CDR3 is made up of 14 amino acids. The CDR3 loop reads CASSQTGDRQPQHF. The CDR3 nucleotides read TGTGCCAGCAGCCAGACAGGGGATCGTCAGCCCCAGCATTTT. Filled out from reference TRBV7-9 and TRBJ1-5, the complete variable domain reads DTGVSQNPRHKITKRGQNVTFRCDPISEHNRLYWYRQTLGQGPEFLTYFQNEAQLEKSRLLSDRFSAERPKGSFSTLEIQRTEQGDSAMYLCASSQTGDRQPQHFGDGTRLSIL.

This clone was counted only a few times. Different DNA sequences within this sample yield the same CDR3. The CDR3 reads CSVLGGNTEAFF. CDR3 DNA: TGCAGCGTTCTAGGGGGGAACACTGAAGCTTTCTTT. The chain links TRBV29-1 to TRBJ1-1; D perhaps matches TRBD1 (6 bases). Germline V CDR1 and CDR2: SQVTM, ANQGSEA. The CDR3 length is 12 residues. Trimming removed 5 bases at V and 1 base at J, with 8 bases between.

The rearrangement uses TRBV5-6 and TRBJ2-7, with D uncertain. This CDR3 contains 15 residues. Trimming removed 4 bases at V and 0 bases at J, with 14 bases between. Per the germline V gene, CDR1 is SGHDT and CDR2 is YYEEEE. CDR3 bases: TGTGCCAGCAGCGGACGGAGCTCGAGCTCCTACGAGCAGTACTTC. Protein sequence: CASSGRSSSSYEQYF.

The V gene is TRBV2, the J gene TRBJ2-2; unclear D gene. Looked up from germline, CDR1 is SNHLY and CDR2 is FYNNEI. The V and J ends lost 10 bases and 6 bases respectively, with 9 bases between them. CDR3 length: 11 amino acids. This CDR3 reads CATLGAGELFF. The DNA for the CDR3 is TGTGCCACCCTCGGCGCCGGGGAGCTGTTTTTT.

This rearrangement joins TRBV6-5 to TRBJ2-1; D unclear. Germline V gene lookup returns CDR1 MNHEY and CDR2 SVGAGI. V lost 0 bases, J lost 4 bases, and 13 bases lay in between. The CDR3 spans 16 residues. The chain's CDR3 is CASSYSNRGLYNEQFF. The CDR3 DNA is TGTGCCAGCAGTTACTCGAACAGAGGCCTATACAATGAGCAGTTCTTC.